This T cell receptor (beta chain) was captured in a study of OX40 agonist ivuxolimab in advanced cancers. Background on the study: Three patients, one with hepatocellular carcinoma and two with cutaneous melanoma, achieved partial responses. General observations from the study: Also present in some nonresponders was a low level of normalized T-cell clonal expansion. Which antigen the expanded peripheral T cells recognized is unknown.

V lost 7 bases and J 3 bases, leaving 6 bases between the germline ends. CDR1 is SNHLY, CDR2 FYNNEI, per germline. This CDR3 contains 11 residues. Blood sampling took place at baseline, cycle 4 day 1, and cycle 7 day 1. Some clones are missing from TCRdb's copy, which holds only in-frame ones; the method was immunoSEQ multiplex PCR. This table has 78,000 or so clones, roughly 92% appearing once. With regard to this clone: The antigen is unknown.

The chain couples TRBV2 to TRBJ2-5; D not certain. The clonotype comes from an adult with an advanced solid tumor such as melanoma, head and neck, liver or kidney cancer. Source: CD4+ or CD8+ T cells sorted from blood, taken in a trial of the OX40 agonist ivuxolimab. Here the CDR3 reads CASTLEETQYF. CDR3 DNA: TGTGCCAGCACTCTGGAAGAGACCCAGTACTTC.